These T cell receptor beta chains were read from a single sample in a study of shared clonotypes between healthy human individuals. Assay used: immunoSEQ multiplex PCR; TCRdb lists only in-frame clones, some missing. The sample lists some 1,400,000 clones; over 95% were seen once. The specimen was naive CD4+ T cells sorted from blood. The receptors here all came from a man younger than 40 in good health. CDR3s include the opening cysteine and the closing phenylalanine or tryptophan. A D gene is named only where the DNA matches it firmly. Clone size appears in some rows only: once, few, many, or a class for an expanded clone.

D gene	V gene	J gene	clone size	CDR3 DNA	CDR3 protein
TRBD2	TRBV7-6	TRBJ2-3	.	TGTGCCAGCAGCTTAGGGGCGGGAGGGCCGTTCGATACGCAGTATTTT	CASSLGAGGPFDTQYF
TRBD2	TRBV9	TRBJ2-1	.	TGTGCCAGCAGCGTAGCGGCGGGAGGCTCCTACAATGAGCAGTTCTTC	CASSVAAGGSYNEQFF
.	TRBV10-3	TRBJ2-7	.	TGTGCCATCAGTGGGGGGACCTACGAGCAGTACTTC	CAISGGTYEQYF
.	TRBV7-3	TRBJ2-3	once	TGTGCCAGCAGCCGCGACGTGCGGGATACGCAGTATTTT	CASSRDVRDTQYF
.	TRBV19	TRBJ2-7	.	TGTGCGAGTAGCTCCAGGGGCGCTTTCTACGAGCAGTACTTC	CASSSRGAFYEQYF
.	TRBV5-4	TRBJ2-1	.	TGTGCCAGCAGCTCAGGTCAGGGGCGTAATGAGCAGTTCTTC	CASSSGQGRNEQFF
.	TRBV5-6	TRBJ2-5	once	TGTGCCAGCAGCTTGGGGGGACAAGAGACCCAGTACTTC	CASSLGGQETQYF
.	TRBV5-4	TRBJ2-5	.	TGTGCCAGCAGCTCACAAGAGACCCAGTACTTC	CASSSQETQYF
TRBD1	TRBV6-5	TRBJ1-2	.	TGTGCCAGCAGTTACTCGGGACAGGGGGCAGGAGGCTACACCTTC	CASSYSGQGAGGYTF
.	TRBV11-2	TRBJ2-1	.	TGTGCCAGCAGCCCTATCCAGCGGAATACCAACTACAATGAGCAGTTCTTC	CASSPIQRNTNYNEQFF
.	TRBV5-5	TRBJ1-1	.	TGTGCCAGCAGCTGGATATCGAGGGACACTGAAGCTTTCTTT	CASSWISRDTEAFF
TRBD1	TRBV11-3	TRBJ2-1	.	TGTGCCAGCAGCCCCCCGGGACAGGGGGGGAATGAGCAGTTCTTC	CASSPPGQGGNEQFF
.	TRBV9	TRBJ2-2	.	TGTGCCAGCAGCGTAGTTCGAAGGGCGAGGACCGGGGAGCTGTTTTTT	CASSVVRRARTGELFF
.	TRBV6-5	TRBJ1-1	.	TGTGCCAGCAGCCGTAAAGTAGGCGCTAACACTGAAGCTTTCTTT	CASSRKVGANTEAFF
.	TRBV5-1	TRBJ2-5	.	TGCGCCAGCAGCTTCAAGGAGACCCAGTACTTC	CASSFKETQYF
TRBD1	TRBV29-1	TRBJ1-5	.	TGCAGCGTGGCCGGGACAGCCGATAGCAATCAGCCCCAGCATTTT	CSVAGTADSNQPQHF
.	TRBV12-5	TRBJ1-5	.	TGTGCTAGTGGTTTGGAAGGGTATTATAGCAATCAGCCCCAGCATTTT	CASGLEGYYSNQPQHF
.	TRBV6-5	TRBJ2-4	.	TGTGCCAGCCGAAAAGGGCGTAACAAAAACATTCAGTACTTC	CASRKGRNKNIQYF
.	TRBV18	TRBJ2-7	.	TGTGCCAGCTCACCACTGGCCGGGACACGTACCTACGAGCAGTACTTC	CASSPLAGTRTYEQYF
.	TRBV11-2	TRBJ2-5	.	TGTGCCAGCAGCTTAGGCAGATTTAAAGAGACCCAGTACTTC	CASSLGRFKETQYF
TRBD1	TRBV2	TRBJ2-7	.	TGTGCCTCCCAACTGACAGGGTCCTACGAGCAGTACTTC	CASQLTGSYEQYF
TRBD2	TRBV28	TRBJ2-1	.	TGTGCCAGCACCATAAGGACTAGCGGGGGTTGGGGAGAGCAGTTCTTC	CASTIRTSGGWGEQFF
TRBD2	TRBV18	TRBJ2-1	.	TGTGCCAGCTCATCCGGGACTAGCGGGAGAAGAGGTAATGAGCAGTTCTTC	CASSSGTSGRRGNEQFF
TRBD2	TRBV5-4	TRBJ2-3	.	TGTGCCAGCAGCTTGGGACTAGCGGGCACAGATACGCAGTATTTT	CASSLGLAGTDTQYF
.	TRBV11-2	TRBJ2-7	.	TGTGCCAGCAGCTTAGTACCAGACTACGAGCAGTACTTC	CASSLVPDYEQYF
.	TRBV9	TRBJ1-2	.	TGTGCCAGCAGCGTAGGCGGTGGCACAGATCGCGCTAACTATGGCTACACCTTC	CASSVGGGTDRANYGYTF
.	TRBV21-1	TRBJ1-1	.	TGTGCCAGCAGCAAATTCGGGGGGCCGAACACTGAAGCTTTCTTT	CASSKFGGPNTEAFF
.	TRBV4-1	TRBJ2-1	.	TGCGCCAGCAGCCAAGGGACGAGCTCCTACAATGAGCAGTTCTTC	CASSQGTSSYNEQFF
.	TRBV21-1	TRBJ2-3	.	TGTGCCAGCAGCATCAGACAGGGATTGCGGGATAGCACAGATACGCAGTATTTT	CASSIRQGLRDSTDTQYF